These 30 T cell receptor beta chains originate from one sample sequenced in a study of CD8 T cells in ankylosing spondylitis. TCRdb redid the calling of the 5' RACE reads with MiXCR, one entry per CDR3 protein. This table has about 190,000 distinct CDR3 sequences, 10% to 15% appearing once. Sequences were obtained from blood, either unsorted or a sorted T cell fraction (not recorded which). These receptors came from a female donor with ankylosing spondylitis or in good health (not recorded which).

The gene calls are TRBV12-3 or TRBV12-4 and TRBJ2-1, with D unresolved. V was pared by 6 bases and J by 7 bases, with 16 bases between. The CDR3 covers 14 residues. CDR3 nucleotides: TGTGCCAGCAGCCTAAAGACGCCGGTAAATGAGCAGTTCTTC. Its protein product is CASSLKTPVNEQFF.

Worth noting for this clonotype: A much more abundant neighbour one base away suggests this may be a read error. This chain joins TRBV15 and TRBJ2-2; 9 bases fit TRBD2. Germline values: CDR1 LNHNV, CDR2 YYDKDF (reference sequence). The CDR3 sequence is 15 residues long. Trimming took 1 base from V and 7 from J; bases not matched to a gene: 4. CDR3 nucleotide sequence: TGTGCCACCAGCAGAGTAGCGGGAGCGATCGGGGAGCTGTTTTTT. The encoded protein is CATSRVAGAIGELFF.

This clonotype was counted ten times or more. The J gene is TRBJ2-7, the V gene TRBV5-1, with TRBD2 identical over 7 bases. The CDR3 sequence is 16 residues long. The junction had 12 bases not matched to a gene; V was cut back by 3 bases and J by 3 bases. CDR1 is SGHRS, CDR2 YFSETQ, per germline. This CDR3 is CASSYGGRTRNYEQYF. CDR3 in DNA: TGCGCCAGCAGCTACGGGGGTCGGACTAGAAACTACGAGCAGTACTTC. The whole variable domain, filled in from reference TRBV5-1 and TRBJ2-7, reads KAGVTQTPRYLIKTRGQQVTLSCSPISGHRSVSWYQQTPGQGLQFLFEYFSETQRNKGNFPGRFSGRQFSNSRSEMNVSTLELGDSALYLCASSYGGRTRNYEQYFGPGTRLTVT.

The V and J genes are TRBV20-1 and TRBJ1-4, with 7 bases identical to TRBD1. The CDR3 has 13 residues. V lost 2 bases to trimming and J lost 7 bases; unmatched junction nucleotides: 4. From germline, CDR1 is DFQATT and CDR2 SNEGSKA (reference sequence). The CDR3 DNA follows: TGCAGTGCTAGAACAGGGGAGAGTGAAAAACTGTTTTTT. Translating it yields CSARTGESEKLFF.

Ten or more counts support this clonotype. This CDR3 is CASSLIGLAGGLDTQYF. The DNA for the CDR3 is TGTGCCAGCAGCTTAATCGGACTAGCGGGAGGGCTAGATACGCAGTATTTT. The V gene is TRBV7-3, the J gene TRBJ2-3, with 15 bases lining up with TRBD2. Germline-derived CDR1 and CDR2 are SGHTA and FQGTGA. There are 17 residues in the CDR3. V lost 1 base to trimming and J lost 5 bases; unmatched junction nucleotides: 4. The entire variable domain, with the rest obtained from reference TRBV7-3 and TRBJ2-3, is as follows: GAGVSQTPSNKVTEKGKYVELRCDPISGHTALYWYRQSLGQGPEFLIYFQGTGAADDSGLPNDRFFAVRPEGSVSTLKIQRTERGDSAVYLCASSLIGLAGGLDTQYFGPGTRLTVL.

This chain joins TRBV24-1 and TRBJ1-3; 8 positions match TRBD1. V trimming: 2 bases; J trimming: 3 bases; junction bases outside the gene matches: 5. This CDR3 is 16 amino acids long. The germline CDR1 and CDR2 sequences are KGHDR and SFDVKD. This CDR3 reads CATSDSHGQGGNTIYF. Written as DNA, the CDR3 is TGTGCCACCAGTGATTCTCACGGACAGGGTGGAAACACCATATATTTT.

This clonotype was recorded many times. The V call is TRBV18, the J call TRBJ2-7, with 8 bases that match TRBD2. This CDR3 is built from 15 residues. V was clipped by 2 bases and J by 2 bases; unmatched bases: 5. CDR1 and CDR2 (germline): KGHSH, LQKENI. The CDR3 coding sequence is TGTGCCAGCTCACCAGGAGAGGGACTAGCCTACGAGCAGTACTTC. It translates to CASSPGEGLAYEQYF.

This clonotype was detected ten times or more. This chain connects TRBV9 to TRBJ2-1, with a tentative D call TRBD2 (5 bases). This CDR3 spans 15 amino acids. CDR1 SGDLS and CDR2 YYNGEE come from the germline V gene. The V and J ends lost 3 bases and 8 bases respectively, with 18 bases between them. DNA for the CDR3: TGTGCCAGCAGCGAGCCCGGGTCGCAAGCGGATGAGCAGTTCTTC. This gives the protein CASSEPGSQADEQFF.

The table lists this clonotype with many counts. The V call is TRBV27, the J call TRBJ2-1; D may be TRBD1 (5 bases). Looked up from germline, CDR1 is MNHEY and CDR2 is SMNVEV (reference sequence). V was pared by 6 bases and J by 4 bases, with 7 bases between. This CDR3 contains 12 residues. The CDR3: CASSRQYNEQFF. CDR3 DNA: TGTGCCAGCAGCCGACAGTACAATGAGCAGTTCTTC.

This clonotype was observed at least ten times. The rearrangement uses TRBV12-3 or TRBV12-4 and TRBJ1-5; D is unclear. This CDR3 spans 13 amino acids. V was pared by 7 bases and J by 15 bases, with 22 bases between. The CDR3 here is CASKGPVEGIGHF. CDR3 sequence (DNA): TGTGCCAGCAAAGGGCCTGTGGAGGGAATTGGGCATTTT.

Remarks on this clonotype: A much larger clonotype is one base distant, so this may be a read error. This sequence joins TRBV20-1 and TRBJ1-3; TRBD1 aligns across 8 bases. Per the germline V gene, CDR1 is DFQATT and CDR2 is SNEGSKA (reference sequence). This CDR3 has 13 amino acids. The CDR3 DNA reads TGCAGTGCCCAGGGGGCGATGGGAAACACCATACATTTT. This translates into CSAQGAMGNTIHF.

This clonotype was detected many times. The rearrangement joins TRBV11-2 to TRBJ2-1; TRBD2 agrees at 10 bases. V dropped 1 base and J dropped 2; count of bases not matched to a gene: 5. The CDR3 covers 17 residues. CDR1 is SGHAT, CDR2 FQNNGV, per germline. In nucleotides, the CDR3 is TGTGCCAGCAGCTTAGGTCTAGCGGGAGAACCCTACAATGAGCAGTTCTTC. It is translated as CASSLGLAGEPYNEQFF.

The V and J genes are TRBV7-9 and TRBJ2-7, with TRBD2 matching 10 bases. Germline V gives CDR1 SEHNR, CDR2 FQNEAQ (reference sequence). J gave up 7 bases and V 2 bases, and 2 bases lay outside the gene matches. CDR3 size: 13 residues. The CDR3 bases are TGTGCCAGCAGCTTATTAGCGGGAGGTGAGCAGTACTTC. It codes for CASSLLAGGEQYF.

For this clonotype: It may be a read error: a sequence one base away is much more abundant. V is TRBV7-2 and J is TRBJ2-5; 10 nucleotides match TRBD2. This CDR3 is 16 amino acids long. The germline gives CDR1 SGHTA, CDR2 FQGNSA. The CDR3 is CASSLWTSGAGEAQYF. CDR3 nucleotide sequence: TGTGCCAGCAGCTTATGGACTAGCGGAGCGGGAGAGGCCCAGTACTTC.

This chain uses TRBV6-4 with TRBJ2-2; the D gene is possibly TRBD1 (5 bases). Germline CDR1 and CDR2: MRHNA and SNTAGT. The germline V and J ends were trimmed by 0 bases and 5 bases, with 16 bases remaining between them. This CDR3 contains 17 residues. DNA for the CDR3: TGTGCCAGCAGTGACTCGTTAGCAGGGCAAGAAACCGGGGAGCTGTTTTTT. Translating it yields CASSDSLAGQETGELFF.

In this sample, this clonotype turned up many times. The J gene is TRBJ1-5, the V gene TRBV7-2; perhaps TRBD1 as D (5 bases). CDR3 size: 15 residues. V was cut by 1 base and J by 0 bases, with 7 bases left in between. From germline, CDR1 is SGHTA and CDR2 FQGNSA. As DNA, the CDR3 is TGTGCCAGCAGCTTAGTCGACAGTAGCAATCAGCCCCAGCATTTT. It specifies CASSLVDSSNQPQHF. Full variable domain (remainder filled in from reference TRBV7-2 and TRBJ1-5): GAGVSQSPSNKVTEKGKDVELRCDPISGHTALYWYRQSLGQGLEFLIYFQGNSAPDKSGLPSDRFSAERTGGSVSTLTIQRTQQEDSAVYLCASSLVDSSNQPQHFGDGTRLSIL.

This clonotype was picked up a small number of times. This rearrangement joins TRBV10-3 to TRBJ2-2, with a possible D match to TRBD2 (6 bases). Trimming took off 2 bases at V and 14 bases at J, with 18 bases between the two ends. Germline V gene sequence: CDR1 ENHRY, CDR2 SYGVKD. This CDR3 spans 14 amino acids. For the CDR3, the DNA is TGTGCCATCAGTGAGAACCCCTCGGGGGAAGGACTGTTTTTT. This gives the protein CAISENPSGEGLFF.

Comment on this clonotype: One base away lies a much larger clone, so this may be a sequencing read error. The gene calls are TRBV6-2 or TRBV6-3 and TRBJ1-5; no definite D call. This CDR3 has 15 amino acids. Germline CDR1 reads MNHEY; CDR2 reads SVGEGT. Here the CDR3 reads CASSYSTALNQPRHF. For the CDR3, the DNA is TGTGCCAGCAGTTACTCGACGGCCCTCAATCAGCCCCGGCATTTT.

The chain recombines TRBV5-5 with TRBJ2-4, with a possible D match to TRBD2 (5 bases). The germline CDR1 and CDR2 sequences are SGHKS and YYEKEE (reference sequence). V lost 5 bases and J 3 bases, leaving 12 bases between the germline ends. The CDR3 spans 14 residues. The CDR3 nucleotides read TGTGCCAGCAGTCCCAGAGGAGGCAAAAACATTCAGTACTTC. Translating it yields CASSPRGGKNIQYF.

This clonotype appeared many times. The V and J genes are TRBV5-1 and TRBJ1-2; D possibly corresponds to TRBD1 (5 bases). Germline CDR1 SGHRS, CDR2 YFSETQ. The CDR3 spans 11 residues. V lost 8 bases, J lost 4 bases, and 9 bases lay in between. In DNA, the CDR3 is TGCGCCAGTACAGGAGGCTATGGCTACACCTTC. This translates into CASTGGYGYTF.

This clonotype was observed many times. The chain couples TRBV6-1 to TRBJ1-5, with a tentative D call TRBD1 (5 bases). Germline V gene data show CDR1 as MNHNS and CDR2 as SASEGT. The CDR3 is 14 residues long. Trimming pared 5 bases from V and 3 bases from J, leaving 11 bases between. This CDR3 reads CASSPLGDNQPQHF. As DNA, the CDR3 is TGTGCCAGCAGTCCCCTAGGGGACAATCAGCCCCAGCATTTT.

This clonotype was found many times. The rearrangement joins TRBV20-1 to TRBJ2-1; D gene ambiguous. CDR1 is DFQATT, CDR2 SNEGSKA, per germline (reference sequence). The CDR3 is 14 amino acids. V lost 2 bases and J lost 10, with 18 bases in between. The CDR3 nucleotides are TGCAGTGCTAGACCTCCTTTGGCTAAAGGGGAGCAGTTCTTC. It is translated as CSARPPLAKGEQFF.

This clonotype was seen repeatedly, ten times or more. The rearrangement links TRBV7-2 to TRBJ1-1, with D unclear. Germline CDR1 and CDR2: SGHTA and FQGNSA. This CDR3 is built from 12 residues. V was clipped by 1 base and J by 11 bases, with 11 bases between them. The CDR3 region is CASSLGPLSAFF. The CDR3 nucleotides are TGTGCCAGCAGCTTAGGCCCACTGAGCGCTTTCTTT.

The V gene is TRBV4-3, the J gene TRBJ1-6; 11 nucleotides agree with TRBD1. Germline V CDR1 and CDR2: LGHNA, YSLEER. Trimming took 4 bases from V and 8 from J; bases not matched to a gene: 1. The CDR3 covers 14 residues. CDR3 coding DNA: TGCGCCAGCAGCCGGACAGGGGGCGATTCACCCCTCCACTTT. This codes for CASSRTGGDSPLHF.

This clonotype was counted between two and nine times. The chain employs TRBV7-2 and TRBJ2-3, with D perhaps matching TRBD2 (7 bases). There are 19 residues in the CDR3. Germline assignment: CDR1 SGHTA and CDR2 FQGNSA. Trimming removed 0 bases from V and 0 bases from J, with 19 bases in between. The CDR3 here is CASSLAGGGLSSSTDTQYF. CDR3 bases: TGTGCCAGCAGCTTAGCGGGGGGGGGCCTATCCTCTAGCACAGATACGCAGTATTTT.

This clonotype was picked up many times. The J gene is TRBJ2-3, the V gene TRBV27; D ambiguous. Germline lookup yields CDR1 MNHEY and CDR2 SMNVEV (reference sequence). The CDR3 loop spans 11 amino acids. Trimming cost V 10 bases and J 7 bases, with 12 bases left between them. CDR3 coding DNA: TGTGCCATCACACTTGGGAATACGCAGTATTTT. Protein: CAITLGNTQYF.

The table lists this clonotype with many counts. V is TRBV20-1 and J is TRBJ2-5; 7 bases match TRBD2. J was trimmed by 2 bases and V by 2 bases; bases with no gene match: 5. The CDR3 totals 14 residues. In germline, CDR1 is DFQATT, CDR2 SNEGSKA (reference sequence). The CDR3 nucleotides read TGCAGTGCTAGATCCGCAGCGGGACAAGAGACCCAGTACTTC. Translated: CSARSAAGQETQYF.

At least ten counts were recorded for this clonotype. Here the CDR3 reads CASSLTQGWDEQYF. The CDR3 DNA sequence: TGTGCCAGCAGTTTAACACAGGGGTGGGACGAGCAGTACTTC. The chain uses TRBV28 and TRBJ2-7, with TRBD1 identical over 7 bases. The germline V gene encodes CDR1 MDHEN and CDR2 SYDVKM. With 2 bases clipped from V and 5 bases from J, the junction kept 6 bases outside the gene matches. The CDR3 extends over 14 amino acids.

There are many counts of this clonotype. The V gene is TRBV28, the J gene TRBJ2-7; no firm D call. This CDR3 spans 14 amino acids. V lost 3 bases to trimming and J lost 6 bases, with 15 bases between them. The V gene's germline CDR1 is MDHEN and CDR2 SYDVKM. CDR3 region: CASSLYADNSEQYF. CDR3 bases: TGTGCCAGCAGTTTGTATGCAGACAATAGCGAGCAGTACTTC.

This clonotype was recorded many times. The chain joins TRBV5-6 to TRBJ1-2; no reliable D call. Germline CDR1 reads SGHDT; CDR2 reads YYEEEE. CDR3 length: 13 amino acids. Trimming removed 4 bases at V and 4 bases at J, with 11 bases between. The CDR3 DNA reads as TGTGCCAGCAGCCTAAACGGGCTCTATGGCTACACCTTC. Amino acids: CASSLNGLYGYTF.